The entry that follows covers one T cell receptor (beta chain) sequence. Generated by immunoSEQ multiplex PCR, the TCRdb table keeps only in-frame clones and is missing some. This table has 100,000 or so clones, roughly nine tenths appearing once. The record originates from a study of T cell changes during pregnancy in multiple sclerosis. This CDR3 region has 13 residues. The V gene's germline CDR1 is MNHEY and CDR2 SVGAGI. Trimming pared 6 bases from V and 3 bases from J, leaving 12 bases between. The receptor comes from a female donor with multiple sclerosis, enrolled in a pregnancy study. Sequenced material: peripheral blood, taken after pregnancy. The chain employs TRBV6-5 and TRBJ2-7, with TRBD2 as a possible D gene (5 bases). This chain's CDR3 is CASRERFFYEQYF. The CDR3 DNA follows: TGTGCCAGCAGAGAGCGGTTTTTCTACGAGCAGTACTTC.